A single sample is the source of the 22 T cell receptor beta chains below, sequenced in a study of human versus mouse CDR3 diversity and MHC coevolution. The protocol was immunoSEQ multiplex PCR, while the TCRdb copy is restricted to in-frame clones and leaves out a portion. This sample carries about 60,000 clones, approximately 94% of them seen once, and the ten largest clones take 15% to 20%. Sequenced input: naive CD4+ T cells from blood. Sample subset: CD45RO-negative CD62L-positive naive CD4 T cells. These receptors were collected from a person in their sixties in good health.

This chain connects TRBV14 to TRBJ2-2, with 10 bases fitting TRBD2. Germline V gene sequence: CDR1 SGHDN, CDR2 FVKESK. The junction had 1 base not matched to a gene; V was cut back by 0 bases and J by 0 bases. This CDR3 region has 17 residues. The CDR3: CASSQELAGANTGELFF. In DNA form, the CDR3 reads TGTGCCAGCAGCCAAGAGCTAGCGGGAGCGAACACCGGGGAGCTGTTTTTT.

The gene calls are TRBV5-1 and TRBJ2-2, with 7 positions matching TRBD2. Germline V lookup: CDR1 SGHRS, CDR2 YFSETQ. The V segment lost 0 bases and the J segment 6 bases; nucleotides outside the gene matches: 5. CDR3 size: 15 residues. The CDR3: CASSLGGGSSGELFF. CDR3 nucleotide sequence: TGCGCCAGCAGCTTGGGTGGCGGGAGCTCCGGGGAGCTGTTTTTT.

This chain links TRBV7-2 with TRBJ1-5, with D tentatively TRBD1 (6 bases). V lost 5 bases and J lost 7, with 15 bases in between. The CDR3 runs to 14 residues. The germline V gene has CDR1 SGHTA and CDR2 FQGNSA. DNA for the CDR3: TGTGCCAGCAGCACACCTACAGGGAGCCAGCCCCAGCATTTT. Amino acid sequence: CASSTPTGSQPQHF. Together with reference TRBV7-2 and TRBJ1-5, the CDR3 gives the full variable domain: GAGVSQSPSNKVTEKGKDVELRCDPISGHTALYWYRQSLGQGLEFLIYFQGNSAPDKSGLPSDRFSAERTGGSVSTLTIQRTQQEDSAVYLCASSTPTGSQPQHFGDGTRLSIL.

This clone occurred once. V gene TRBV19 combines with J gene TRBJ2-7; D unresolved. Germline V lookup: CDR1 LNHDA, CDR2 SQIVND (reference sequence). V gave up 3 bases and J gave up 3 bases, with 9 bases separating them. The CDR3 covers 13 residues. The chain's CDR3 is CASSMGRDYEQYF. DNA for the CDR3: TGTGCCAGTAGTATGGGCAGAGACTACGAGCAGTACTTC.

The chain recombines TRBV11-3 with TRBJ1-2; TRBD1 is a possible D gene (5 bases). Trimming removed 3 bases from V and 8 bases from J, with 10 bases in between. CDR1 is SGHNT, CDR2 YENEEA, per germline. The CDR3 runs 12 residues. Written as DNA, the CDR3 is TGTGCCAGCAGCTTGAGCGGGGACGGCTACACCTTC. It yields the protein CASSLSGDGYTF.

The rearrangement links TRBV7-3 to TRBJ2-2; 8 bases align to TRBD2. CDR3 length equals 18 residues. The V gene end was trimmed by 5 bases and the J gene end by 6 bases; junction bases not matched to a gene: 17. In germline, CDR1 is SGHTA, CDR2 FQGTGA. The CDR3 region is CASSRSGASGRFAGELFF. CDR3 nucleotides: TGTGCCAGCAGCCGCAGTGGGGCGAGCGGGAGATTTGCCGGGGAGCTGTTTTTT.

The chain uses TRBV5-6 and TRBJ1-6, with 7 bases lining up with TRBD1. Germline CDR1 and CDR2: SGHDT and YYEEEE. The CDR3 is 17 amino acids. V gave up 2 bases and J gave up 0 bases; unmatched junction bases: 5. The CDR3, as DNA: TGTGCCAGCAGCTTTTCGGGACAGAGCTCCTATAATTCACCCCTCCACTTT. Translation: CASSFSGQSSYNSPLHF.

The chain employs TRBV19 and TRBJ2-3; weak D call: TRBD2 (6 bases). V shed 4 bases and J shed 2 bases, with 16 bases lying between them. CDR1 is LNHDA, CDR2 SQIVND, per germline (reference sequence). There are 16 residues in the CDR3. CDR3 loop: CASSTDGRRDTDTQYF. The CDR3 DNA reads as TGTGCCAGTAGTACGGACGGCAGGAGGGACACAGATACGCAGTATTTT.

This chain connects TRBV7-8 to TRBJ2-6; the match to TRBD2 covers 11 bases. Germline CDR1 is SGHVS and CDR2 is FQNEAQ. Trimming took 0 bases from V and 0 from J; bases not matched to a gene: 7. This CDR3 comprises 20 residues. The CDR3: CASSLAWGLAVNSGANVLTF. In DNA, the CDR3 is TGTGCCAGCAGCTTAGCGTGGGGACTAGCGGTGAACTCTGGGGCCAACGTCCTGACTTTC.

This rearrangement joins TRBV6-4 to TRBJ1-1; D call uncertain. Deletions cut 6 bases from V and 7 bases from J, with 15 bases between. Germline lookup yields CDR1 MRHNA and CDR2 SNTAGT. The CDR3 is made up of 13 amino acids. CDR3 amino acids: CASSVSLGFEAFF. In nucleotides, the CDR3 is TGTGCCAGCAGCGTATCTCTTGGCTTTGAAGCTTTCTTT.

This chain uses TRBV19 with TRBJ1-6, with D possibly matching TRBD1 (6 bases). CDR3 size: 16 residues. V was clipped by 5 bases and J by 0 bases, with 11 bases between them. The V gene's germline CDR1 is LNHDA and CDR2 SQIVND (reference sequence). Here the CDR3 reads CASSERGNSYNSPLHF. The CDR3 nucleotides are TGTGCCAGTAGTGAGAGGGGGAACTCCTATAATTCACCCCTCCACTTT.

This clone was seen a single time. CDR3 bases: TGTGCCAGCAGTTACACTCACACAGGTACTGGTGGCTACACCTTC. Its translation: CASSYTHTGTGGYTF. The rearrangement uses TRBV2 and TRBJ1-2; possibly TRBD1 for D (5 bases). Trimming pared 5 bases from V and 7 bases from J, leaving 20 bases between. The CDR3 length is 15 residues. The V gene's germline CDR1 is SNHLY and CDR2 FYNNEI.

The V gene is TRBV18, the J gene TRBJ2-3; D may be TRBD2 (6 bases). CDR3 size: 14 residues. Trimming shortened V by 2 bases and J by 6 bases, and 12 bases separated the two germline ends. The germline CDR1 and CDR2 sequences are KGHSH and LQKENI. CDR3 nucleotide sequence: TGTGCCAGCTCACCATCCGCGGGACCCGATACGCAGTATTTT. Translation: CASSPSAGPDTQYF.

This clone was seen a few times. The rearrangement joins TRBV21-1 to TRBJ2-7; no DNA check was done on the table's D call, TRBD2. TRBV21-1 is a known pseudogene. The CDR3 is 15 amino acids. This CDR3 is CASSRAASGSYEQYF. As DNA, the CDR3 is TGTGCCAGCAGCAGGGCGGCTAGCGGGTCCTACGAGCAGTACTTC.

The chain combines TRBV6-1 with TRBJ2-1, with 10 bases matching TRBD2. The CDR3 is 16 residues long. CDR1 is MNHNS, CDR2 SASEGT, per germline. After removal of 4 bases from V and 1 base from J, the junction contained 4 bases not matched to a gene. CDR3 sequence (DNA): TGTGCCAGCAGTGCAATGACTAGCGGGTCCTACAATGAGCAGTTCTTC. Protein sequence: CASSAMTSGSYNEQFF.

V gene TRBV6-1 combines with J gene TRBJ1-1; no clear D gene. The V and J ends lost 0 bases and 10 bases respectively, with 12 bases between them. The CDR3 sequence is 13 residues long. The germline V gene encodes CDR1 MNHNS and CDR2 SASEGT. The CDR3 DNA follows: TGTGCCAGCAGTGAAGCGCTTCCGAGGATAGCTTTCTTT. Its translation is CASSEALPRIAFF.

V gene TRBV29-1 combines with J gene TRBJ2-7; TRBD2 agrees at 8 bases. This CDR3 spans 14 amino acids. Germline V gene sequence: CDR1 SQVTM, CDR2 ANQGSEA. Trimming removed 5 bases from V and 0 bases from J; junction bases left unmatched: 6. The CDR3 loop is CSVLIAGSSYEQYF. The CDR3, as DNA: TGCAGCGTTTTAATAGCGGGGAGCTCCTACGAGCAGTACTTC.

The chain couples TRBV5-4 to TRBJ1-2, with D tentatively TRBD1 (6 bases). Germline assignment: CDR1 SGHNT and CDR2 YYREEE (reference sequence). This CDR3 contains 14 residues. Trimming took off 4 bases at V and 5 bases at J, with 15 bases between the two ends. CDR3 sequence: CASSPWAGAYGYTF. DNA of the CDR3: TGTGCCAGCAGCCCGTGGGCGGGGGCTTATGGCTACACCTTC.

The gene calls are TRBV11-2 and TRBJ2-1; 7 nucleotides agree with TRBD2. CDR1 SGHAT and CDR2 FQNNGV come from the germline V gene. Losses at the gene ends were 6 bases for V and 5 bases for J; bases not matched to a gene: 10. The CDR3 loop spans 15 amino acids. This CDR3 reads CASRTTLAANNEQFF. CDR3 nucleotide sequence: TGTGCCAGCAGGACAACGCTAGCGGCAAACAATGAGCAGTTCTTC. The complete variable domain, with remaining parts taken from reference TRBV11-2 and TRBJ2-1, reads EAGVAQSPRYKIIEKRQSVAFWCNPISGHATLYWYQQILGQGPKLLIQFQNNGVVDDSQLPKDRFSAERLKGVDSTLKIQPAKLEDSAVYLCASRTTLAANNEQFFGPGTRLTVL.

The chain recombines TRBV5-1 with TRBJ1-4; D gene unclear. V was trimmed by 0 bases and J by 8 bases, leaving 14 bases between them. Germline lookup yields CDR1 SGHRS and CDR2 YFSETQ. CDR3 length equals 15 residues. As DNA, the CDR3 is TGCGCCAGCAGCTTGGCGGCGGGTCTTGGGGAAAAACTGTTTTTT. This translates into CASSLAAGLGEKLFF. Using reference TRBV5-1 and TRBJ1-4 for the parts outside the CDR3, the full variable domain is KAGVTQTPRYLIKTRGQQVTLSCSPISGHRSVSWYQQTPGQGLQFLFEYFSETQRNKGNFPGRFSGRQFSNSRSEMNVSTLELGDSALYLCASSLAAGLGEKLFFGSGTQLSVL.

This clone appeared a single time. The junction differs from germline at one of its ends, possibly a read error. Other DNA sequences in this specimen translate into the identical CDR3. The V call is TRBV6-5, the J call TRBJ1-6; perhaps TRBD1 as D (5 bases). This CDR3 spans 14 amino acids. Germline V gives CDR1 MNHEY, CDR2 SVGAGI. The CDR3 DNA reads TGTGCCAGCCGCCGGGGGGACGATAATTCCCCCCTCCACTTT. This translates into CASRRGDDNSPLHF.

This clone was seen just once. This chain joins TRBV19 and TRBJ2-1; possibly TRBD1 for D (6 bases). Trimming pared 10 bases from V and 2 bases from J, leaving 18 bases between. The germline V gene has CDR1 LNHDA and CDR2 SQIVND (reference sequence). The CDR3 is 15 amino acids. CDR3 protein: CATGIEGGTYNEQFF. In DNA form, the CDR3 reads TGTGCCACCGGAATAGAAGGGGGAACCTACAATGAGCAGTTCTTC.